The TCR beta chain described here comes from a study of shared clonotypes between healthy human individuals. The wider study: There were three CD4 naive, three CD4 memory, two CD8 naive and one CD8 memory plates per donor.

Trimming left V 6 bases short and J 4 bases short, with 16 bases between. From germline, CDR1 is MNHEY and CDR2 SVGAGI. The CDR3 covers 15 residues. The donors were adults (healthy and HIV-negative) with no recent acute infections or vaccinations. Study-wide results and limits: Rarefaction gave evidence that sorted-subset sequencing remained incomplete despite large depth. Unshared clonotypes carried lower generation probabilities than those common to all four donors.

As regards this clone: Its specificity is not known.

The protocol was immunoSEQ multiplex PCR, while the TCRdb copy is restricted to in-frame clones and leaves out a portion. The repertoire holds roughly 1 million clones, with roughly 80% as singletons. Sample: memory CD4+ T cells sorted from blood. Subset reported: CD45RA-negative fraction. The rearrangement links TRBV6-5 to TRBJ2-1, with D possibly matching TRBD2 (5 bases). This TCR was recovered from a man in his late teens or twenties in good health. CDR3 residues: CASRTDWGIYNEQFF. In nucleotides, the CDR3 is TGTGCCAGCAGAACGGACTGGGGAATTTACAATGAGCAGTTCTTC.